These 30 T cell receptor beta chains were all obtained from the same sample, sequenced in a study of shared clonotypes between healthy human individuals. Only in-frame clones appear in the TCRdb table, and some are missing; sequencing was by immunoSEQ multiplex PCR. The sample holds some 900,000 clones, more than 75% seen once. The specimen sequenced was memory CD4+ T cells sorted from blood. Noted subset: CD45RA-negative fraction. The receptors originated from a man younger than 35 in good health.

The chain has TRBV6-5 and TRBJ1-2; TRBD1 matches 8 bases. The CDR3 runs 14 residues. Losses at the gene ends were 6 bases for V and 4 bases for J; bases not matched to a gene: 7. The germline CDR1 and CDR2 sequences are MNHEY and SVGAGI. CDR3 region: CASSKDRGIYGYTF. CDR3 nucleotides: TGTGCCAGCAGCAAAGACAGGGGTATCTATGGCTACACCTTC.

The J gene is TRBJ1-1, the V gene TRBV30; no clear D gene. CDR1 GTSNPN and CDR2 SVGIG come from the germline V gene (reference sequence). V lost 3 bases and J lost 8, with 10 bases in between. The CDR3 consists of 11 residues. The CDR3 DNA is TGTGCCTGGAGCCCACTTCGGGAAGCTTTCTTT. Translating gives CAWSPLREAFF.

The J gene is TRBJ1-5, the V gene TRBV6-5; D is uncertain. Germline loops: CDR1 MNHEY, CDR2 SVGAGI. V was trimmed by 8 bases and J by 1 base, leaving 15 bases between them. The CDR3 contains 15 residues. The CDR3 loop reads CASQVSLGSNQPQHF. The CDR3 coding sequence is TGTGCCAGCCAGGTATCCCTAGGGAGCAATCAGCCCCAGCATTTT.

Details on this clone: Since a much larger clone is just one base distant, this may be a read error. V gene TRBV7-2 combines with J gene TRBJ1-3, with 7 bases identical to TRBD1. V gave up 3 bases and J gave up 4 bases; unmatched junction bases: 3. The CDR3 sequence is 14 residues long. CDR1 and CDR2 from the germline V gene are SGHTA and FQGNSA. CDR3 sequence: CASSFDRAGNTIYF. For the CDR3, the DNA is TGTGCCAGCAGCTTCGACAGGGCCGGAAACACCATATATTTT. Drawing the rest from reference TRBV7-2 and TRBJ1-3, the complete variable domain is GAGVSQSPSNKVTEKGKDVELRCDPISGHTALYWYRQSLGQGLEFLIYFQGNSAPDKSGLPSDRFSAERTGGSVSTLTIQRTQQEDSAVYLCASSFDRAGNTIYFGEGSWLTVV.

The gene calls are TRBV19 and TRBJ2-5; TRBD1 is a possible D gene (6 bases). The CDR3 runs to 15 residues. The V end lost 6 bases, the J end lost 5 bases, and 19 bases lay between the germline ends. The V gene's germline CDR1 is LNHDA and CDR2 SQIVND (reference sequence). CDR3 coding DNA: TGTGCCAGTAGAGATACGGGACACCGAGGGGAGACCCAGTACTTC. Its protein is CASRDTGHRGETQYF.

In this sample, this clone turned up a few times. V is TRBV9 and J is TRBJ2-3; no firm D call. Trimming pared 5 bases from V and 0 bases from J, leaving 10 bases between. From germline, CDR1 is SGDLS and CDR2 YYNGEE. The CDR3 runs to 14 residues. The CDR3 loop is CASSIGSSTDTQYF. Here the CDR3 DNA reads TGTGCCAGCAGTATAGGGTCTAGCACAGATACGCAGTATTTT.

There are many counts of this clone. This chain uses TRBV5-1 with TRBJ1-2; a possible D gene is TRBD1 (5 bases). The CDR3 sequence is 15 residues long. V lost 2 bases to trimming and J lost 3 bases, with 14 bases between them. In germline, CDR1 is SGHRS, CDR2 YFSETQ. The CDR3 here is CASSFGAGMDYGYTF. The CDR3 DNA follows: TGCGCCAGCAGCTTCGGGGCAGGGATGGACTATGGCTACACCTTC.

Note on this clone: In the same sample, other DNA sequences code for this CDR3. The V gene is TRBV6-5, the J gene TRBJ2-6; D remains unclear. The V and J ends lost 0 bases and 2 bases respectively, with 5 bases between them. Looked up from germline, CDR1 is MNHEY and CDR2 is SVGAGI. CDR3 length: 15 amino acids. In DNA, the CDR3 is TGTGCCAGCAGTTACTCTTCCACTGGGGCCAACGTCCTGACTTTC. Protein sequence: CASSYSSTGANVLTF.

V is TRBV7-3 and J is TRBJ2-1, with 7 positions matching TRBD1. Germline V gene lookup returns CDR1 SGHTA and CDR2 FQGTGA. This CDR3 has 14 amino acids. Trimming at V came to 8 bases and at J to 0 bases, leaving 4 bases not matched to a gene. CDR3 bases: TGTGCCAGCGGCCCAGGGGGCTCCTACAATGAGCAGTTCTTC. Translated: CASGPGGSYNEQFF.

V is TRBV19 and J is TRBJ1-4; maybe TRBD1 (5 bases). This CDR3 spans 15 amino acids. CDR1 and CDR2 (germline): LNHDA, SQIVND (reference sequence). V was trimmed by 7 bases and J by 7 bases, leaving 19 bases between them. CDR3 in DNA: TGTGCCAGTACTCCAAACAGGTGGCGGAGTGAAAAACTGTTTTTT. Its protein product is CASTPNRWRSEKLFF.

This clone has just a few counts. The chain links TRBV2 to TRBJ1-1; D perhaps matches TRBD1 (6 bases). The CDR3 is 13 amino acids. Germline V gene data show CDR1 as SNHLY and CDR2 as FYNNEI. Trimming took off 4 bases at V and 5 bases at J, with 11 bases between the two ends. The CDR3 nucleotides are TGTGCCAGCAGTGTTAAAGGGGGAACTGAAGCTTTCTTT. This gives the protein CASSVKGGTEAFF.

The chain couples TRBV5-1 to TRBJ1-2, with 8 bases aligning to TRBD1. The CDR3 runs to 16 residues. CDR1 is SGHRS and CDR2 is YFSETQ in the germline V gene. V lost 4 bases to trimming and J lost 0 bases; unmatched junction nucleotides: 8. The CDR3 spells CASSGGQGPTNYGYTF. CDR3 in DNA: TGCGCCAGCAGCGGAGGACAGGGACCTACTAACTATGGCTACACCTTC. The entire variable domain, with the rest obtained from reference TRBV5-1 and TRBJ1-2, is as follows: KAGVTQTPRYLIKTRGQQVTLSCSPISGHRSVSWYQQTPGQGLQFLFEYFSETQRNKGNFPGRFSGRQFSNSRSEMNVSTLELGDSALYLCASSGGQGPTNYGYTFGSGTRLTVV.

CDR3 DNA: TGCGCCAGCAGCTTGCAAGGACCAGGGTCCCCTGAAGCTTTCTTT. Translating gives CASSLQGPGSPEAFF. This chain connects TRBV5-1 to TRBJ1-1; a possible D gene is TRBD1 (5 bases). Trimming shortened V by 1 base and J by 6 bases, and 16 bases separated the two germline ends. The CDR3 is 15 amino acids. CDR1 and CDR2 (germline): SGHRS, YFSETQ. Using reference TRBV5-1 and TRBJ1-1 for the parts outside the CDR3, the full variable domain is KAGVTQTPRYLIKTRGQQVTLSCSPISGHRSVSWYQQTPGQGLQFLFEYFSETQRNKGNFPGRFSGRQFSNSRSEMNVSTLELGDSALYLCASSLQGPGSPEAFFGQGTRLTVV.

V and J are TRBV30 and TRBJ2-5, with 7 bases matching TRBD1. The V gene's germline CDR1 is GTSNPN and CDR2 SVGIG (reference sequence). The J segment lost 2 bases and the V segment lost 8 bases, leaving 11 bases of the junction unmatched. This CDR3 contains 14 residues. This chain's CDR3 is CASHPDRSQETQYF. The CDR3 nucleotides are TGTGCCAGTCACCCGGACAGGTCTCAAGAGACCCAGTACTTC.

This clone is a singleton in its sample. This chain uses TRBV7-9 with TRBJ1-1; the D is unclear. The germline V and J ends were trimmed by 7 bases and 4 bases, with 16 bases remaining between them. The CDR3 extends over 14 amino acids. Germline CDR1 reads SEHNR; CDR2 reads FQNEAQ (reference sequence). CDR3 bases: TGTGCCAGCACCAGACTCACGGGTCCCACTGAAGCTTTCTTT. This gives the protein CASTRLTGPTEAFF.

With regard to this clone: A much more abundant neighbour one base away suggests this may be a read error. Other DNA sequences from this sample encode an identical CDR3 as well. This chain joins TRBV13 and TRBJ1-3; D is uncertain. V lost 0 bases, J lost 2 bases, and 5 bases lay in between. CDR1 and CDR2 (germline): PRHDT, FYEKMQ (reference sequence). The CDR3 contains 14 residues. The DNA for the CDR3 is TGTGCCAGCAGCTTAGGGGAGACTGGAAACACCATATATTTT. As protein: CASSLGETGNTIYF.

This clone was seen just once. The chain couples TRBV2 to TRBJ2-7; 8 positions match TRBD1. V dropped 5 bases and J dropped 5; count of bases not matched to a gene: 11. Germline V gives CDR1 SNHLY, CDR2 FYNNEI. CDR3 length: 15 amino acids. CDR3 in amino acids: CASSPGQGFRHEQYF. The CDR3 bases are TGTGCCAGCAGTCCTGGACAGGGCTTTAGGCACGAGCAGTACTTC.

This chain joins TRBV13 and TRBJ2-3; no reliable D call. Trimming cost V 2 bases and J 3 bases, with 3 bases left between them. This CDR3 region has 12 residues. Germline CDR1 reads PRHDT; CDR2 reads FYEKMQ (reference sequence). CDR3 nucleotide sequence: TGTGCCAGCAGCTTAATGACAGATACGCAGTATTTT. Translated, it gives CASSLMTDTQYF.

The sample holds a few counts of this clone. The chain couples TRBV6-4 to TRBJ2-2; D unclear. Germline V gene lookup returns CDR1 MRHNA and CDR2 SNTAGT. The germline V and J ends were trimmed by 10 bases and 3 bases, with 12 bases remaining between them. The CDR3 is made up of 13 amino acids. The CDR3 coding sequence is TGTGCCACCTCAATGGAGTACACCGGGGAGCTGTTTTTT. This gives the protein CATSMEYTGELFF.

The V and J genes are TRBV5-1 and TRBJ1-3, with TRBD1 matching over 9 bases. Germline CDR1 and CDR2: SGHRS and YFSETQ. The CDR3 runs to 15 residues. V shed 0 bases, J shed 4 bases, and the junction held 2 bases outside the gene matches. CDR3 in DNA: TGCGCCAGCAGCTTGGACGGGACAGGGGGAAACACCATATATTTT. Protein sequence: CASSLDGTGGNTIYF.

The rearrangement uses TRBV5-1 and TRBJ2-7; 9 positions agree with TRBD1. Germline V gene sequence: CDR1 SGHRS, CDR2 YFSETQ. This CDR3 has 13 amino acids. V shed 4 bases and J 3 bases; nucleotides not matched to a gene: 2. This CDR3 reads CASSGTGYYEQYF. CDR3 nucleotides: TGCGCCAGCAGCGGGACAGGGTACTACGAGCAGTACTTC.

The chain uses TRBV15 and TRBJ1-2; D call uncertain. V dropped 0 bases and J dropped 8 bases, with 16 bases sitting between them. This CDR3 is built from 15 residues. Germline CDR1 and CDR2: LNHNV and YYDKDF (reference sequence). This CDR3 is CATSREGTRLDGYTF. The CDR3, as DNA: TGTGCCACCAGCAGAGAAGGAACTCGCCTTGACGGCTACACCTTC.

The CDR3 region is CASSFAGDEQFF. The CDR3 DNA reads TGTGCCAGCAGCTTTGCGGGCGATGAGCAGTTCTTC. The rearrangement links TRBV11-2 to TRBJ2-1; D is possibly TRBD2 (5 bases). Germline-derived CDR1 and CDR2 are SGHAT and FQNNGV. The CDR3 has 12 amino acids. V was trimmed by 3 bases and J by 8 bases, leaving 8 bases between them.

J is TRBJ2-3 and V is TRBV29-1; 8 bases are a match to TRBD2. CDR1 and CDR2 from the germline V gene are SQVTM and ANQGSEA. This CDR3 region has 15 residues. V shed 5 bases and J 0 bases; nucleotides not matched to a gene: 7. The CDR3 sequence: CSVIVAGSSTDTQYF. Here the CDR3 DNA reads TGCAGCGTTATAGTAGCGGGGTCTAGCACAGATACGCAGTATTTT.

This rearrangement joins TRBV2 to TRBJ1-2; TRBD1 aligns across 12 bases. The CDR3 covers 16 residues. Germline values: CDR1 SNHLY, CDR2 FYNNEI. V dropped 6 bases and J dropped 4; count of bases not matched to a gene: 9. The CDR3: CASSQHGTGGSYGYTF. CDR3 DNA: TGTGCCAGCAGCCAGCACGGGACAGGGGGCAGCTATGGCTACACCTTC.

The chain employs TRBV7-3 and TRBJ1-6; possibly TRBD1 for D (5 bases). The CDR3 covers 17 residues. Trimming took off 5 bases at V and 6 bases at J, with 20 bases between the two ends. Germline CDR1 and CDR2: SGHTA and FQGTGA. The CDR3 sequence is CASSPIDGGASNSPLHF. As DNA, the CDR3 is TGTGCCAGCAGCCCTATCGACGGAGGGGCCTCTAATTCACCCCTCCACTTT.

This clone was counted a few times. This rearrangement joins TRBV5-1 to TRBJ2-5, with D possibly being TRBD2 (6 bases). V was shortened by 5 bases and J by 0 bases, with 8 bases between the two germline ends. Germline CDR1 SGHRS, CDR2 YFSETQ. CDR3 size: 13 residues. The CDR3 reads CASSRDYQETQYF. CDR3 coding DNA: TGCGCCAGCAGTCGGGACTACCAAGAGACCCAGTACTTC.

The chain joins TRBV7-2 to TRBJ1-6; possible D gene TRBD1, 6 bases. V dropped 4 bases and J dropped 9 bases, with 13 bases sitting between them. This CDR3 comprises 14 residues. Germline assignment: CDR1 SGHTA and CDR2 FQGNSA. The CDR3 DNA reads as TGTGCCAGCAGCTCCGACAGGAGTCGTTCACCCCTCCACTTT. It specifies CASSSDRSRSPLHF.

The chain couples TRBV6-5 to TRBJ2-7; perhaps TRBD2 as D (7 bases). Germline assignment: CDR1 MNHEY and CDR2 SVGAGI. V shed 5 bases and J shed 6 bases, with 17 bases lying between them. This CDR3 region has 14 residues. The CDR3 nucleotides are TGTGCCAGCAGTACCCGAGGGGGGGCGGGCGAGCAGTACTTC. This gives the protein CASSTRGGAGEQYF.

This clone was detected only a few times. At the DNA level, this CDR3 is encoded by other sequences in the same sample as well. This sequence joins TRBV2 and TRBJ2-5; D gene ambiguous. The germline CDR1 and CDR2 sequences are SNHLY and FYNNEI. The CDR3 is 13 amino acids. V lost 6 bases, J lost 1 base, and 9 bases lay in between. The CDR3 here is CASSLSVQETQYF. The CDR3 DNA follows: TGTGCCAGCAGCCTAAGCGTCCAAGAGACCCAGTACTTC.